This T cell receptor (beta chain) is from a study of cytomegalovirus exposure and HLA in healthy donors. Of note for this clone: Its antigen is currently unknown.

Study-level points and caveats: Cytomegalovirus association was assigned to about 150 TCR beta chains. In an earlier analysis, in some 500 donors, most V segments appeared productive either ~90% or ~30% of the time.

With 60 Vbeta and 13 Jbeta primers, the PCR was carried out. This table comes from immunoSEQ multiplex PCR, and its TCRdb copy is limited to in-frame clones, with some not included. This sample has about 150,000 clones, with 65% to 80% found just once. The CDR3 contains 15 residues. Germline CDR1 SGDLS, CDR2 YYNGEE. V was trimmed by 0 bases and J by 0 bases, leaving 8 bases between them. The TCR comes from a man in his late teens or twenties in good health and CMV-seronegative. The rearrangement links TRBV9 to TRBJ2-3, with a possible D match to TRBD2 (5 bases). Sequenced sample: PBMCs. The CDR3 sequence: CASSVAPGSTDTQYF. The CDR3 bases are TGTGCCAGCAGCGTAGCTCCGGGGAGCACAGATACGCAGTATTTT.